This T cell receptor (beta chain) was retrieved from a study of CD8+CD57+ T cells in acquired aplastic anemia. Study in general: DNA from sorted CD4+ and CD8+ cells averaged approximately 3.2 ug.

Remarks on this clonotype: The antigen is not known.

TCR beta VDJ and CDR3 were profiled, and genomic DNA was the template. A single record per CDR3 protein comes from TCRdb applying MiXCR to the reads. Seen here are approximately 190,000 distinct CDR3 sequences, under 70% observed once, and the top ten hold roughly 46%. Study-wide results and limits: There were 25 to 35 CD8+ CDR3 sequences that occurred in both patients and controls. Significant differences in CD8+ Simpson's diversity were not observed between patients and controls.

CDR3 length equals 14 residues. The V and J ends lost 7 bases and 9 bases respectively, with 16 bases between them. The receptor was isolated from a human donor with severe aplastic anemia or a healthy control (not recorded which). The sequenced sample consisted of sorted CD4+, CD8+, or CD8+CD57+ T cells (not recorded which) from PBMCs. The chain is built from TRBV12-3 or TRBV12-4 and TRBJ1-6; no definite D call. The CDR3 reads CASTMTRIGSPLHF. CDR3 bases: TGTGCCAGCACCATGACCAGGATAGGTTCACCCCTCCACTTT.